Presented here are 5 T cell receptor beta chains from one specimen sequenced in a study of T cell repertoires in cytomegalovirus infection (dated by TCRdb to about 2019). TCRdb lists the instrument as Illumina HiSeq 1500. TCRdb reprocessing: public reads trimmed at Q25 with fastp, clones called with MiXCR, in-frame beta chains kept. Merged by CDR3 protein, the rows form single entries marked with the most common genes and DNA. Present in this sample are around 270,000 distinct CDR3 sequences, 9.1% of which were seen just once. Over 13% of the sample belongs to the ten largest clones. Sequencing input: PBMCs. Receptors originate from a human donor in good health (CMV status not recorded). Some clones in this sample may be carry-over from other donors' samples.

This clonotype has only a few counts. CDR3 protein: CASSYEVTGELFF. The CDR3 DNA follows: TGTGCCAGCAGTTACGAGGTCACCGGGGAGCTGTTTTTT. The rearrangement joins TRBV6-5 to TRBJ2-2; D is uncertain. The germline gives CDR1 MNHEY, CDR2 SVGAGI. This CDR3 comprises 13 residues. The V gene lost 2 bases and the J gene lost 4 bases, with 5 bases spanning the gap.

This clonotype was detected many times. J is TRBJ1-1 and V is TRBV7-2, with 10 bases identical to TRBD1. The junction had 8 bases not matched to a gene; V was cut back by 3 bases and J by 4 bases. This CDR3 has 16 amino acids. Germline loops: CDR1 SGHTA, CDR2 FQGNSA. The CDR3 DNA follows: TGTGCCAGCAGCTTCCCGACAGGGGGCGGACGCACTGAAGCTTTCTTT. Its translation is CASSFPTGGGRTEAFF.

This clonotype was seen at least ten times. The chain uses TRBV2 and TRBJ1-1; TRBD1 matches at 8 bases. The CDR3 loop spans 13 amino acids. Germline V gene data show CDR1 as SNHLY and CDR2 as FYNNEI. The V segment lost 6 bases and the J segment 5 bases; nucleotides outside the gene matches: 5. CDR3 in amino acids: CASRLGQATEAFF. Here the CDR3 DNA reads TGTGCCAGCAGGCTGGGACAGGCGACTGAAGCTTTCTTT. Complete variable domain (other parts from reference TRBV2 and TRBJ1-1): EPEVTQTPSHQVTQMGQEVILRCVPISNHLYFYWYRQILGQKVEFLVSFYNNEISEKSEIFDDQFSVERPDGSNFTLKIRSTKLEDSAMYFCASRLGQATEAFFGQGTRLTVV.

This clonotype was recorded at least ten times. The rearrangement joins TRBV7-2 to TRBJ1-2; TRBD1 might be the D (5 bases). Trimming shortened V by 1 base and J by 4 bases, and 16 bases separated the two germline ends. The CDR3 loop spans 16 amino acids. CDR1 is SGHTA, CDR2 FQGNSA, per germline. CDR3 residues: CASSLGASRQSYGYTF. For the CDR3, the DNA is TGTGCCAGCAGCTTAGGGGCCTCTCGACAGTCCTATGGCTACACCTTC.

V usage is TRBV7-6 and J usage is TRBJ2-7; 8 bases match TRBD1. The germline gives CDR1 SGHVS, CDR2 FNYEAQ. J was trimmed by 1 base and V by 5 bases; bases with no gene match: 7. The CDR3 length is 15 residues. The CDR3 is CASSVGTGTSYEQYF. CDR3 in DNA: TGTGCCAGCAGCGTTGGGACAGGAACTTCCTACGAGCAGTACTTC.